This T cell receptor beta chain emerged from a study of beta chain features in type 1 diabetes. Study conclusions and caveats: Shortening of TCRB CDR3s, moderate but significant, appeared in all four CD4+ subsets of Type 1 diabetes patients.

This clone has more than one count but fewer than ten. Its target is not known. This CDR3 has 12 amino acids. Germline loops: CDR1 SGHTA, CDR2 FQGNSA. The germline V and J ends were trimmed by 1 base and 4 bases, with 2 bases remaining between them. TCRB transcripts that were expressed got sequenced, as all of the isolated RNA had been reverse transcribed. Only in-frame clones appear in the TCRdb table, and some are missing; sequencing was by immunoSEQ multiplex PCR. The top ten hold under 0.65% of the sample, which has 150,000 or so clones, around 8.6% seen once. The chain uses TRBV7-2 and TRBJ1-5, with D hard to call. The sequencing input was central memory CD4+ T cells from blood. This receptor was identified in a woman between 18 and 29 years old with type 1 diabetes. CDR3 bases: TGTGCCAGCAGCTTAGTAAATCAGCCCCAGCATTTT. It yields the protein CASSLVNQPQHF.